Presented here are 16 T cell receptor beta chains from one specimen sequenced in a study of beta chain features in type 1 diabetes (dated 2018 in TCRdb). The antigens these receptors bind are not known. The research as a whole found: In all four CD4+ subsets, TCRB CDR3 length was moderately but significantly shorter in type 1 diabetes patients.

Preparation of the library involved the immunoSEQ multiplex PCR assay. All of the isolated RNA was reverse transcribed with the High Capacity cDNA Reverse Transcription Kit, so expressed TCRB transcripts were sequenced. This immuneACCESS table, as held by TCRdb, lists in-frame sequences with V and J called but not all clones. Of the missing ones, under half trace to an unresolved V gene in checked studies; the others have no known cause. A total of 600,000 to 700,000 clones appear in this sample, approximately 13% of them only once. The ten largest clones capture roughly 0.12% of the sample. The source material was naive CD4+ T cells from blood. This specimen's cell subset or site label, per the study, means: true naive CD4+ T cells. These receptors were obtained from a man aged 30 to 45 with type 1 diabetes.

J is TRBJ1-5 and V is TRBV7-2, with 8 bases aligning to TRBD1. The CDR3 runs to 16 residues. V dropped 5 bases and J dropped 4; count of bases not matched to a gene: 10. Germline lookup yields CDR1 SGHTA and CDR2 FQGNSA. Here the CDR3 reads CASSIHGQGLNQPQHF. DNA for the CDR3: TGTGCCAGCAGCATACATGGACAGGGTTTGAATCAGCCCCAGCATTTT.

The chain has TRBV9 and TRBJ2-4; D is perhaps TRBD1 (7 bases). CDR1 and CDR2 from the germline V gene are SGDLS and YYNGEE. V gave up 4 bases and J gave up 7 bases, with 15 bases separating them. The CDR3 consists of 14 residues. The CDR3 DNA reads as TGTGCCAGCAGCTTTGGAGGGGACAGTAACATTCAGTACTTC. This gives the protein CASSFGGDSNIQYF.

This clone was recorded only once. V usage is TRBV7-9 and J usage is TRBJ1-2, with unresolved D. The ends were cut back, 5 bases at V and 12 bases at J, with 16 bases in the middle. In germline, CDR1 is SEHNR, CDR2 FQNEAQ (reference sequence). The CDR3 covers 12 residues. Written as DNA, the CDR3 is TGTGCCAGCAGCATGGTACCGGACGCCCACACCTTC. Protein sequence: CASSMVPDAHTF.

This clone was observed a few times. J is TRBJ1-5 and V is TRBV6-1, with no clear D. Germline lookup yields CDR1 MNHNS and CDR2 SASEGT. V was clipped by 3 bases and J by 13 bases, with 10 bases between them. The CDR3 sequence is 11 residues long. The CDR3 DNA is TGTGCCAGCAGTGAGGAAGAATCACAGCATTTT. This gives the protein CASSEEESQHF.

This clone has more than one count but fewer than ten. The chain uses TRBV7-2 and TRBJ2-7; no clear D gene. Trimming left V 5 bases short and J 3 bases short, with 14 bases between. The CDR3 length is 14 residues. The germline gives CDR1 SGHTA, CDR2 FQGNSA. The CDR3 DNA is TGTGCCAGCAGCCCAGCCTTGATGAGCTACGAGCAGTACTTC. This codes for CASSPALMSYEQYF.

This chain connects TRBV7-2 to TRBJ1-4; the D gene is possibly TRBD1 (5 bases). The CDR3 runs to 14 residues. Germline V gene data show CDR1 as SGHTA and CDR2 as FQGNSA. Trimming cost V 5 bases and J 1 base, with 8 bases left between them. The CDR3 region has the DNA TGTGCCAGCAGCCTCAGGGAAACTAATGAAAAACTGTTTTTT. The encoded protein is CASSLRETNEKLFF.

CDR3: CASSPPTTDTQYF. The DNA for the CDR3 is TGTGCCAGCAGCCCCCCTACCACAGATACGCAGTATTTT. The V gene is TRBV9, the J gene TRBJ2-3; D is unresolved. V dropped 4 bases and J dropped 2 bases, with 8 bases sitting between them. CDR3 length equals 13 residues. CDR1 SGDLS and CDR2 YYNGEE come from the germline V gene.

This chain connects TRBV7-2 to TRBJ2-7; the match to TRBD2 covers 7 bases. Germline CDR1 reads SGHTA; CDR2 reads FQGNSA. The V gene end was trimmed by 4 bases and the J gene end by 2 bases; junction bases not matched to a gene: 5. The CDR3 extends over 14 amino acids. This CDR3 reads CASSSQRGPYEQYF. The CDR3 DNA follows: TGTGCCAGCAGCTCCCAGCGGGGACCCTACGAGCAGTACTTC.

The chain couples TRBV9 to TRBJ2-5, with TRBD2 as a possible D gene (5 bases). V was cut by 1 base and J by 2 bases, with 9 bases left in between. CDR3 length equals 14 residues. The germline V gene has CDR1 SGDLS and CDR2 YYNGEE. CDR3 sequence: CASSVMGEQETQYF. CDR3 coding DNA: TGTGCCAGCAGCGTAATGGGAGAGCAAGAGACCCAGTACTTC.

This chain links TRBV30 with TRBJ1-6; D may be TRBD1 (5 bases). The CDR3 is 14 residues long. The V and J ends lost 4 bases and 8 bases respectively, with 15 bases between them. Per germline, CDR1 GTSNPN and CDR2 SVGIG (reference sequence). The CDR3 sequence: CAWTINSGDSPLHF. In DNA form, the CDR3 reads TGTGCCTGGACCATAAACTCGGGGGATTCACCCCTCCACTTT.

The rearrangement links TRBV5-4 to TRBJ2-3, with unresolved D. CDR1 is SGHNT and CDR2 is YYREEE in the germline V gene (reference sequence). V was shortened by 3 bases and J by 0 bases, with 5 bases between the two germline ends. The CDR3 consists of 13 residues. The CDR3 loop is CASSSPSTDTQYF. Written as DNA, the CDR3 is TGTGCCAGCAGCTCGCCTAGCACAGATACGCAGTATTTT.

This clone occurred a few times. This chain uses TRBV7-9 with TRBJ2-7; D tentatively reads TRBD1 or TRBD2 (5 bases each). Germline CDR1 reads SEHNR; CDR2 reads FQNEAQ (reference sequence). This CDR3 is built from 15 residues. Trimming removed 5 bases at V and 3 bases at J, with 17 bases between. CDR3 in amino acids: CASSPGATLVYEQYF. CDR3 nucleotide sequence: TGTGCCAGCAGCCCCGGGGCCACCTTAGTCTACGAGCAGTACTTC.

The rearrangement uses TRBV16 and TRBJ1-3, with a weak D call TRBD1 (6 bases). The CDR3 length is 16 residues. With 0 bases removed from V and 5 bases from J, the gap between germline ends came to 14 bases. Germline loops: CDR1 KGHSY, CDR2 FQNENV. CDR3 residues: CASSQSAGGVRNTIYF. The DNA for the CDR3 is TGTGCCAGCAGCCAATCGGCCGGGGGCGTCAGAAACACCATATATTTT.

This clone was observed a few times. The V and J genes are TRBV19 and TRBJ1-4; D is possibly TRBD1 (6 bases). Trimming stripped 1 base from V and 7 bases from J, with 13 bases between. The CDR3 has 15 residues. Germline V gene data show CDR1 as LNHDA and CDR2 as SQIVND (reference sequence). CDR3 region: CASSIAVQGPEKLFF. The DNA for the CDR3 is TGTGCCAGTAGTATAGCGGTCCAGGGGCCTGAAAAACTGTTTTTT.

The chain is built from TRBV5-1 and TRBJ2-2, with TRBD2 identical over 7 bases. The trim removed 4 bases at V and 1 base at J, leaving 4 bases unmatched. CDR3 size: 15 residues. CDR1 is SGHRS and CDR2 is YFSETQ in the germline V gene. The CDR3 DNA is TGCGCCAGCAGCCCGGCTAGCGGGAACACCGGGGAGCTGTTTTTT. It is translated as CASSPASGNTGELFF.

This clone was seen a handful of times. The gene calls are TRBV5-4 and TRBJ1-2, with 8 bases lining up with TRBD1. The germline V gene has CDR1 SGHNT and CDR2 YYREEE (reference sequence). This CDR3 region has 14 residues. Losses at the gene ends were 3 bases for V and 4 bases for J; bases not matched to a gene: 5. The CDR3: CASSWDRPSYGYTF. The CDR3 region has the DNA TGTGCCAGCAGCTGGGACAGGCCTAGCTATGGCTACACCTTC.